The 14 T cell receptor beta chains in this list originate from one sample, sequenced in a study of T-cell memory formation after mild COVID-19. TCRdb reprocessed the 5' RACE reads with MiXCR, giving one entry per CDR3 protein. The sample has roughly 410,000 distinct CDR3 sequences, roughly 26% seen once; the top ten hold 8.8%. Sequencing input: PBMCs or a T cell subset sorted from them (not recorded which). The receptors originated from an adult woman who had mild COVID-19 (a few samples of this study predate the infection). Cell type and time point are not known.

This clonotype was counted only a few times. The CDR3 region is CASSIDGSSYEQYF. The CDR3 bases are TGTGCCAGTAGTATTGACGGTAGCTCCTACGAGCAGTACTTC. The chain carries TRBV19 and TRBJ2-7; D is unresolved. V was clipped by 3 bases and J by 0 bases, with 9 bases between them. The CDR3 extends over 14 amino acids. Germline loops: CDR1 LNHDA, CDR2 SQIVND (reference sequence).

V usage is TRBV29-1 and J usage is TRBJ1-2; 10 bases agree with TRBD1. CDR3 length: 16 amino acids. Trimming took 3 bases from V and 0 from J; bases not matched to a gene: 7. The germline CDR1 and CDR2 sequences are SQVTM and ANQGSEA. The CDR3 loop is CSVEGDRGLSNYGYTF. CDR3 nucleotide sequence: TGCAGCGTTGAGGGGGACAGGGGTCTGTCTAACTATGGCTACACCTTC.

There are many counts of this clonotype. The rearrangement joins TRBV12-3 or TRBV12-4 to TRBJ2-7; D perhaps matches TRBD1 (6 bases). Trimming took off 6 bases at V and 1 base at J, with 10 bases between the two ends. The CDR3 sequence is 13 residues long. CDR3 sequence (DNA): TGTGCCAGCAGCCGAACAGGGTCCTACGAGCAGTACTTC. As protein: CASSRTGSYEQYF.

This clonotype was found a few times. This chain connects TRBV5-1 to TRBJ2-1; D perhaps matches TRBD2 (6 bases). The V end lost 5 bases, the J end lost 4 bases, and 13 bases lay between the germline ends. The CDR3 is made up of 14 amino acids. In germline, CDR1 is SGHRS, CDR2 YFSETQ. The CDR3, as DNA: TGCGCCAGCAGACCGGGACTGGGGTACAATGAGCAGTTCTTC. This sequence encodes CASRPGLGYNEQFF.

This clonotype was seen a single time. Here the CDR3 DNA reads TGTGCCAGCAGGACGGGGGGTAATAAAGCCTACGAGCAGTACTTC. This sequence encodes CASRTGGNKAYEQYF. This rearrangement joins TRBV6-5 to TRBJ2-7, with TRBD2 matching over 7 bases. This CDR3 contains 15 residues. V dropped 6 bases and J dropped 2; count of bases not matched to a gene: 10. In germline, CDR1 is MNHEY, CDR2 SVGAGI.

The chain joins TRBV7-9 to TRBJ2-7; TRBD2 agrees at 8 bases. J gave up 2 bases and V 5 bases, and 5 bases lay outside the gene matches. Germline CDR1 and CDR2: SEHNR and FQNEAQ (reference sequence). The CDR3 runs 14 residues. The CDR3 is CASSAREGAYEQYF. CDR3 bases: TGTGCCAGCAGCGCCCGGGAGGGGGCCTACGAGCAGTACTTC.

This clonotype occurred many times. The chain employs TRBV6-2 or TRBV6-3 and TRBJ2-7; the D call may be TRBD1 or TRBD2 (5 bases each). The germline V gene has CDR1 MNHEY and CDR2 SVGEGT. The CDR3 totals 12 residues. Trimming removed 2 bases from V and 7 bases from J, with 9 bases in between. The CDR3 spells CASSYRGYEQYF. CDR3 sequence (DNA): TGTGCCAGCAGTTACCGGGGCTATGAGCAGTACTTC.

The table lists this clonotype with a few counts. The gene calls are TRBV7-2 and TRBJ2-7, with D tentatively TRBD2 (6 bases). The germline CDR1 and CDR2 sequences are SGHTA and FQGNSA. Trimming took off 4 bases at V and 4 bases at J, with 20 bases between the two ends. The CDR3 has 16 residues. The CDR3 sequence is CASSSSETGAGYEQYF. CDR3 sequence (DNA): TGTGCCAGCAGCTCCTCGGAGACGGGAGCTGGGTACGAGCAGTACTTC.

V usage is TRBV30 and J usage is TRBJ1-3; no clear D gene. The germline V gene has CDR1 GTSNPN and CDR2 SVGIG (reference sequence). The CDR3 consists of 11 residues. The V gene lost 0 bases and the J gene lost 7 bases, with 4 bases spanning the gap. CDR3 bases: TGTGCCTGGAGTGTAGCTAACACCATATATTTT. It is translated as CAWSVANTIYF.

This clonotype was picked up a small number of times. V is TRBV5-1 and J is TRBJ2-7; no clear D. CDR1 is SGHRS, CDR2 YFSETQ, per germline. CDR3 length equals 14 residues. V gave up 0 bases and J gave up 1 base, with 8 bases separating them. Written as DNA, the CDR3 is TGCGCCAGCAGCTTGGGCAGGACGTCCTACGAGCAGTACTTC. As protein: CASSLGRTSYEQYF.

The chain combines TRBV14 with TRBJ2-7; either TRBD1 or TRBD2 may supply D (5 bases each). The CDR3 sequence is 16 residues long. Per germline, CDR1 SGHDN and CDR2 FVKESK. Trimming pared 0 bases from V and 2 bases from J, leaving 14 bases between. The CDR3 loop is CASSQEGTITTYEQYF. As DNA, the CDR3 is TGTGCCAGCAGCCAAGAAGGGACGATAACTACCTACGAGCAGTACTTC.

The genes are TRBV29-1 and TRBJ2-7; D possibly corresponds to TRBD2 (6 bases). Germline CDR1 and CDR2: SQVTM and ANQGSEA. The CDR3 is 13 amino acids. The ends were cut back, 3 bases at V and 2 bases at J, with 11 bases in the middle. The CDR3: CSVDGGNAYEQYF. CDR3 nucleotide sequence: TGCAGCGTTGATGGCGGGAATGCCTACGAGCAGTACTTC.

There are a few counts of this clonotype. This chain joins TRBV9 and TRBJ2-1; D unclear. V was clipped by 4 bases and J by 3 bases, with 11 bases between them. CDR1 and CDR2 (germline): SGDLS, YYNGEE. This CDR3 spans 14 amino acids. The CDR3 loop reads CASSPEDGYNEQFF. In DNA form, the CDR3 reads TGTGCCAGCAGCCCCGAGGACGGCTACAATGAGCAGTTCTTC.

This clonotype was recorded a few times. The chain carries TRBV4-2 and TRBJ2-1, with D uncertain. The CDR3 runs 16 residues. Trimming left V 0 bases short and J 2 bases short, with 11 bases between. Germline CDR1 is LGHNA and CDR2 is YNFKEQ. CDR3 nucleotides: TGTGCCAGCAGCCAAGACGTAAGCTCCGCCTACAATGAGCAGTTCTTC. This sequence encodes CASSQDVSSAYNEQFF.